Below are 21 T cell receptor beta chains sequenced from a single sample in a study of memory CD4+ T cells and cytomegalovirus serostatus. Single viable CD3+CD4+CD8-CD45RO+ cells were sorted as the memory CD4+ T cells. This table comes from immunoSEQ multiplex PCR, and its TCRdb copy is limited to in-frame clones, with some not included. The profile shows about 25,000 clones, about 81% of them singletons. The sequenced sample was memory CD4+ T cells from blood. The receptors here all came from an adult in good health and CMV-seronegative.

The chain has TRBV19 and TRBJ2-3; maybe TRBD2 (6 bases). The CDR3 has 14 residues. V lost 7 bases to trimming and J lost 7 bases, with 18 bases between them. Germline V gene sequence: CDR1 LNHDA, CDR2 SQIVND (reference sequence). This CDR3 reads CASTLAGTLNTQYF. As DNA, the CDR3 is TGTGCCAGTACCCTGGCGGGGACTCTAAATACGCAGTATTTT.

The chain carries TRBV19 and TRBJ2-1; D is tentatively TRBD1 or TRBD2 (5 bases each). Trimming removed 8 bases at V and 4 bases at J, with 18 bases between. This CDR3 has 15 residues. CDR1 and CDR2 (germline): LNHDA, SQIVND (reference sequence). CDR3 amino acids: CASQPPGRAYNEQFF. DNA of the CDR3: TGTGCCAGTCAACCCCCAGGGCGGGCGTACAATGAGCAGTTCTTC.

The chain carries TRBV21-1 and TRBJ2-7; whether TRBD2, the table's D call, matches the DNA was not checked. TRBV21-1 is shown as a pseudogene. The CDR3 runs 18 residues. The DNA of the CDR3 is TGTGCCAGCAGCAATCGTAGACTAGCGGCGTTCATCTCCTACGAGCAGTACTTC. Its translation: CASSNRRLAAFISYEQYF.

J is TRBJ1-4 and V is TRBV5-4, with 9 bases that match TRBD1. This CDR3 is built from 15 residues. J lost 6 bases, V lost 0 bases, and 3 bases had no gene match. Germline lookup yields CDR1 SGHNT and CDR2 YYREEE (reference sequence). CDR3 amino acids: CASSLDRGRDEKLFF. In nucleotides, the CDR3 is TGTGCCAGCAGCTTGGACAGGGGGCGGGATGAAAAACTGTTTTTT.

The rearrangement uses TRBV10-3 and TRBJ2-3; maybe TRBD1 (5 bases). The CDR3 extends over 16 amino acids. The V end was cut by 2 bases, the J end by 0 bases, with 12 bases between. Germline CDR1 reads ENHRY; CDR2 reads SYGVKD. CDR3 sequence reads: CAISEGALPSTDTQYF. CDR3 coding DNA: TGTGCCATCAGTGAGGGGGCATTACCTAGCACAGATACGCAGTATTTT.

The chain couples TRBV7-2 to TRBJ2-3; D not certain. Trimming shortened V by 0 bases and J by 3 bases, and 10 bases separated the two germline ends. The CDR3 totals 15 residues. Per the germline V gene, CDR1 is SGHTA and CDR2 is FQGNSA. Here the CDR3 DNA reads TGTGCCAGCAGCTTAGCAGGGAAACGGACAGATACGCAGTATTTT. Its protein is CASSLAGKRTDTQYF.

V gene TRBV6-1 combines with J gene TRBJ1-6, with 11 nucleotides matching TRBD1. The CDR3 sequence is 17 residues long. V dropped 4 bases and J dropped 6; count of bases not matched to a gene: 8. Germline CDR1 MNHNS, CDR2 SASEGT. CDR3 in amino acids: CASSGWTGGFPNSPLHF. In DNA form, the CDR3 reads TGTGCCAGCAGTGGTTGGACAGGGGGCTTTCCTAATTCACCCCTCCACTTT.

The count of this clone is one. The gene calls are TRBV14 and TRBJ1-3; D is uncertain. Germline CDR1 and CDR2: SGHDN and FVKESK. The V end lost 3 bases, the J end lost 0 bases, and 6 bases lay between the germline ends. The CDR3 spans 14 residues. This chain's CDR3 is CASSHDTSGNTIYF. CDR3 nucleotide sequence: TGTGCCAGCAGCCATGACACCTCTGGAAACACCATATATTTT.

This clone came up once. The chain recombines TRBV19 with TRBJ2-2; 8 bases are shared with TRBD1. V lost 7 bases, J lost 1 base, and 5 bases stayed unmatched. Germline loops: CDR1 LNHDA, CDR2 SQIVND (reference sequence). The CDR3 spans 15 residues. The CDR3 loop is CASIPGTGNTGELFF. DNA for the CDR3: TGTGCCAGTATTCCCGGGACAGGGAACACCGGGGAGCTGTTTTTT. The full variable domain, completed using reference TRBV19 and TRBJ2-2, is DGGITQSPKYLFRKEGQNVTLSCEQNLNHDAMYWYRQDPGQGLRLIYYSQIVNDFQKGDIAEGYSVSREKKESFPLTVTSAQKNPTAFYLCASIPGTGNTGELFFGEGSRLTVL.

For this clone: This sample also contains other DNA sequences that code for the same CDR3. This chain uses TRBV5-1 with TRBJ1-1; D call uncertain. Germline assignment: CDR1 SGHRS and CDR2 YFSETQ. The CDR3 has 14 amino acids. V dropped 4 bases and J dropped 2 bases, with 12 bases sitting between them. CDR3 residues: CASSLQPGNTEAFF. CDR3 bases: TGCGCCAGCAGCCTTCAGCCCGGTAACACTGAAGCTTTCTTT.

V usage is TRBV19 and J usage is TRBJ1-5; D is uncertain. CDR1 is LNHDA and CDR2 is SQIVND in the germline V gene (reference sequence). With 5 bases removed from V and 1 base from J, the gap between germline ends came to 12 bases. The CDR3 consists of 15 residues. CDR3 sequence (DNA): TGTGCCAGTAGTCTAACAGCTCAGAGCAATCAGCCCCAGCATTTT. Translating it yields CASSLTAQSNQPQHF.

The CDR3 nucleotides are TGCAGTGCTCCTCTCTCCTACGAGCAGTACTTC. This gives the protein CSAPLSYEQYF. The chain links TRBV20-1 to TRBJ2-7; D is unclear. Trimming left V 5 bases short and J 0 bases short, with 5 bases between. The germline V gene encodes CDR1 DFQATT and CDR2 SNEGSKA (reference sequence). The CDR3 covers 11 residues.

The CDR3, as DNA: TGTGCCAGTAAGCGGGGAGGAGAAGAGACCCAGTACTTC. Its translation: CASKRGGEETQYF. V is TRBV19 and J is TRBJ2-5; TRBD2 matches 7 bases. Germline trimming cut 7 bases from V and 3 bases from J; bases unmatched to any gene: 5. This CDR3 has 13 residues. CDR1 and CDR2 (germline): LNHDA, SQIVND (reference sequence).

The rearrangement joins TRBV28 to TRBJ2-5; D tentatively reads TRBD1 or TRBD2 (6 bases each). Looked up from germline, CDR1 is MDHEN and CDR2 is SYDVKM. The CDR3 length is 18 residues. V gave up 5 bases and J gave up 4 bases, with 26 bases separating them. CDR3 residues: CASSPKKPRWGARETQYF. In DNA, the CDR3 is TGTGCCAGCAGTCCAAAAAAGCCCCGGTGGGGGGCTCGAGAGACCCAGTACTTC.

This clone was seen just once. This chain connects TRBV27 to TRBJ2-7; possibly TRBD1 for D (5 bases). CDR3 length: 15 amino acids. Germline values: CDR1 MNHEY, CDR2 SMNVEV (reference sequence). V lost 3 bases to trimming and J lost 0 bases, with 12 bases between them. The CDR3 region has the DNA TGTGCCAGCAGTTTGTACAGGCACCTCTCCTACGAGCAGTACTTC. Translated: CASSLYRHLSYEQYF.

This chain links TRBV5-4 with TRBJ2-1; 11 bases are a match to TRBD2. CDR1 is SGHNT and CDR2 is YYREEE in the germline V gene (reference sequence). The CDR3 length is 15 residues. J was trimmed by 6 bases and V by 2 bases; bases with no gene match: 4. CDR3 bases: TGTGCCAGCAGCTTAGTAGCGGGGGGGCCCAATGAGCAGTTCTTC. Translated: CASSLVAGGPNEQFF.

V is TRBV5-1 and J is TRBJ2-7; 10 positions agree with TRBD2. Trimming at V came to 0 bases and at J to 6 bases, leaving 6 bases not matched to a gene. Germline V gene data show CDR1 as SGHRS and CDR2 as YFSETQ. The CDR3 consists of 15 residues. The DNA of the CDR3 is TGCGCCAGCAGCTTGGGCGGCCAGCGGGGGGGCGAGCAGTACTTC. Translated, it gives CASSLGGQRGGEQYF.

The V call is TRBV5-1, the J call TRBJ2-5; D is uncertain. The CDR3 spans 15 residues. Germline CDR1 reads SGHRS; CDR2 reads YFSETQ. With 1 base removed from V and 1 base from J, the gap between germline ends came to 11 bases. The CDR3 loop reads CASSLIFESQETQYF. The DNA of the CDR3 is TGCGCCAGCAGCTTGATTTTTGAATCCCAAGAGACCCAGTACTTC.

The V gene is TRBV4-2, the J gene TRBJ2-7; 9 positions match TRBD2. J lost 2 bases, V lost 0 bases, and 2 bases had no gene match. The V gene's germline CDR1 is LGHNA and CDR2 YNFKEQ. This CDR3 region has 15 residues. The CDR3 region has the DNA TGTGCCAGCAGCCAAGAGAAGCGGGGGGCCTACGAGCAGTACTTC. Encoded protein: CASSQEKRGAYEQYF.

In this sample, this clone turned up once. The chain combines TRBV7-2 with TRBJ1-1; D uncertain. There are 15 residues in the CDR3. Trimming took 6 bases from V and 3 from J, leaving 17 bases between them. Germline CDR1 is SGHTA and CDR2 is FQGNSA. CDR3: CASRRRIDGDTEAFF. The CDR3 bases are TGTGCCAGCAGACGCCGGATTGATGGGGACACTGAAGCTTTCTTT.

The chain links TRBV7-3 to TRBJ2-2; possible D gene TRBD2, 6 bases. Trimming took 2 bases from V and 5 from J, leaving 6 bases between them. Looked up from germline, CDR1 is SGHTA and CDR2 is FQGTGA. CDR3 length equals 13 residues. The CDR3 loop reads CASSLGGTGELFF. CDR3 in DNA: TGTGCCAGCAGCTTAGGGGGGACCGGGGAGCTGTTTTTT. Combining the CDR3 with reference TRBV7-3 and TRBJ2-2 gives the whole variable domain GAGVSQTPSNKVTEKGKYVELRCDPISGHTALYWYRQSLGQGPEFLIYFQGTGAADDSGLPNDRFFAVRPEGSVSTLKIQRTERGDSAVYLCASSLGGTGELFFGEGSRLTVL.